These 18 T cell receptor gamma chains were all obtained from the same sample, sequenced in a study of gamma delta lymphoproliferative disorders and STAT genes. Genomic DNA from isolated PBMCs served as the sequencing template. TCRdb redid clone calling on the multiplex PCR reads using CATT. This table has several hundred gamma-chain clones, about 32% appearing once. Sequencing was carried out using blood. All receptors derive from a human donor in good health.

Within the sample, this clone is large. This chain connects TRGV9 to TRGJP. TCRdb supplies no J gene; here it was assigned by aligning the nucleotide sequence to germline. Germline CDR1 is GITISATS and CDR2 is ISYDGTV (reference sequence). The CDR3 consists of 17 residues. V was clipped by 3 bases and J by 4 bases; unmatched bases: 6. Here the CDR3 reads CALWETYQELGKKIKVF. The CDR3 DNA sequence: TGTGCCTTGTGGGAGACATATCAAGAGTTGGGCAAAAAAATCAAGGTATTT.

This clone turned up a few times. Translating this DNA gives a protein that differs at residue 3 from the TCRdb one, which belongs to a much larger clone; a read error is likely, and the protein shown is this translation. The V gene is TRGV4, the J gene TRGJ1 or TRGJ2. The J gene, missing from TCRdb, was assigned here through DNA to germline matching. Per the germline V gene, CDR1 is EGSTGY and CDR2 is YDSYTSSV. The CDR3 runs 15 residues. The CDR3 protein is CAAWDGHLSYYKKLF. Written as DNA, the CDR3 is TGTGCCGCCTGGGATGGGCATCTGAGTTATTATAAGAAACTCTTT.

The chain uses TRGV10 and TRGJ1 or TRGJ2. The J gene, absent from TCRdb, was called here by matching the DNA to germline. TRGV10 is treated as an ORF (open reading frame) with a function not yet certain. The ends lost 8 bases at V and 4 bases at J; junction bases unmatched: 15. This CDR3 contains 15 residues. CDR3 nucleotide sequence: TGTGCTGCGTGGGGACAAGGAAGGGGGTATTATAAGAAACTCTTT. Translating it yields CAAWGQGRGYYKKLF.

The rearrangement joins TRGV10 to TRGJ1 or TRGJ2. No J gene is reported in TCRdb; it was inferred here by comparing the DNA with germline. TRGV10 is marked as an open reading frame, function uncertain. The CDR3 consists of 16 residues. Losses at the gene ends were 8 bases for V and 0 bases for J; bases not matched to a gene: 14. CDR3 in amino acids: CAAWAAPISNYYKKLF. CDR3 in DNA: TGTGCTGCGTGGGCCGCACCAATTTCGAATTATTATAAGAAACTCTTT.

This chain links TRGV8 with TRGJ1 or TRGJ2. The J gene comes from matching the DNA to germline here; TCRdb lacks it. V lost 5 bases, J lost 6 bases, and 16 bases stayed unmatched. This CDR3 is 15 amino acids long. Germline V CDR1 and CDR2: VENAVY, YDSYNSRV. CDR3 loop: CATWGSPRRVYKKLF. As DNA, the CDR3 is TGTGCCACCTGGGGAAGCCCTCGCCGGGTTTATAAGAAACTCTTT.

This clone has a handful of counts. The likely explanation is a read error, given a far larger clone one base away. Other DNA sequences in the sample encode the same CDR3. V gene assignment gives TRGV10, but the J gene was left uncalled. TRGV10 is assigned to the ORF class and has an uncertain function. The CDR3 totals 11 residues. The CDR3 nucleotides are TGTGCTGCGTGGGGTCGGATTAAGAAGCTCTTT. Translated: CAAWGRIKKLF.

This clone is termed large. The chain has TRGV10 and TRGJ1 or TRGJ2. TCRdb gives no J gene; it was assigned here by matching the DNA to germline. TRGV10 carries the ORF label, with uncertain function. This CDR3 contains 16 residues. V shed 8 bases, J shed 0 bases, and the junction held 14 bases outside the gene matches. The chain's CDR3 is CAAWDPSIGNYYKKLF. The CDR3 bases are TGTGCTGCGTGGGATCCGAGTATTGGGAATTATTATAAGAAACTCTTT.

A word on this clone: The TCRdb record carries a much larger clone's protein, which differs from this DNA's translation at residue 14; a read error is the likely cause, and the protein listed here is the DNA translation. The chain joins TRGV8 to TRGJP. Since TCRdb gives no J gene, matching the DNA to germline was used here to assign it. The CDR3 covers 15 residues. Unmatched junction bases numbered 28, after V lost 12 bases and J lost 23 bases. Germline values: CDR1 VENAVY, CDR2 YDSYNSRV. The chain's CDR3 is CAPFMGYTTGWFKVF. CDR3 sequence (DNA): TGTGCCCCTTTTATGGGCTATACCACTGGTTGGTTCAAGGTATTT.

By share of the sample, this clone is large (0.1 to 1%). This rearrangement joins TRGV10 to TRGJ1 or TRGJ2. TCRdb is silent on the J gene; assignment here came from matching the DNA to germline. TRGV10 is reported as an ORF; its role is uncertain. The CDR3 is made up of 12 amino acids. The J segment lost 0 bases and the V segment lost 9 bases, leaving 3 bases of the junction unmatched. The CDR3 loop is CAACLNYYKKLF. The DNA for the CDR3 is TGTGCTGCGTGCCTGAATTATTATAAGAAACTCTTT.

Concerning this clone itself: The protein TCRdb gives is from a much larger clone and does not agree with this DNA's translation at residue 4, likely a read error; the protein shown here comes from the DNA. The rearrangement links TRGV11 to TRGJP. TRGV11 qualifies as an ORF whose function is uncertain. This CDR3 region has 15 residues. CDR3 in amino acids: CSGRGQELGKKIKVF. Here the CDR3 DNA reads TGCTCAGGTCGTGGGCAAGAGTTGGGCAAAAAAATCAAGGTATTT.

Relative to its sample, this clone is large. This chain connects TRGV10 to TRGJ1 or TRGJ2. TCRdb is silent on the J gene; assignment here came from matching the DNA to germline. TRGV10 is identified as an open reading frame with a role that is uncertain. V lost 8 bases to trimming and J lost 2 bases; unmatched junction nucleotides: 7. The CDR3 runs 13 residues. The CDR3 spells CAAWGRYYYKKLF. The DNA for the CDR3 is TGTGCTGCGTGGGGTCGTTATTATTATAAGAAACTCTTT.

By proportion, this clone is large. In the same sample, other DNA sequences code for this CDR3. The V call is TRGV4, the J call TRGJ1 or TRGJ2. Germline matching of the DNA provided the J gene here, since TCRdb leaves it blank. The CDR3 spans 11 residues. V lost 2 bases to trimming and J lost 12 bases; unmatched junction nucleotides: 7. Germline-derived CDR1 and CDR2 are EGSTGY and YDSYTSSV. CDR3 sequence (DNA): TGTGCCACCTGGGATGAGGGTCCGAAACTCTTT. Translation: CATWDEGPKLF.

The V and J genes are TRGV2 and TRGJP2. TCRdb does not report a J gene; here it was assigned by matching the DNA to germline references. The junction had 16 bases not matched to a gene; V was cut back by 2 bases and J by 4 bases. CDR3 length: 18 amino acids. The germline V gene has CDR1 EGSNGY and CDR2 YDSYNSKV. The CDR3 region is CATWDVSGSVFSDWIKTF. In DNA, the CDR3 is TGTGCCACCTGGGACGTTTCCGGTTCGGTGTTTAGTGATTGGATCAAGACGTTT.

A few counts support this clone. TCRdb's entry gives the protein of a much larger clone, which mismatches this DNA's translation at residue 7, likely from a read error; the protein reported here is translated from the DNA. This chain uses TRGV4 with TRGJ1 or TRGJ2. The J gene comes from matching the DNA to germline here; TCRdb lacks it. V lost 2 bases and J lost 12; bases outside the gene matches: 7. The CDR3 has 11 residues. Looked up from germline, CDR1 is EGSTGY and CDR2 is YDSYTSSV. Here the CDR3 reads CATWDESPKLF. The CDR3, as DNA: TGTGCCACCTGGGATGAGAGTCCGAAACTCTTT.

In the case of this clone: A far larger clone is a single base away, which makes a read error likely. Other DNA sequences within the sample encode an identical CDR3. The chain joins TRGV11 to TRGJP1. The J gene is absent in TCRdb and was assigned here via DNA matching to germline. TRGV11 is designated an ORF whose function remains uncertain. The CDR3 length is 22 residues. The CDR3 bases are TGTACCACGGTGCCTGCTGGATCTCTCCTTAGGGGCGAGTTGGGCACTGGTTGGTTCAAGATATTT. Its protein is CTTVPAGSLLRGELGTGWFKIF.

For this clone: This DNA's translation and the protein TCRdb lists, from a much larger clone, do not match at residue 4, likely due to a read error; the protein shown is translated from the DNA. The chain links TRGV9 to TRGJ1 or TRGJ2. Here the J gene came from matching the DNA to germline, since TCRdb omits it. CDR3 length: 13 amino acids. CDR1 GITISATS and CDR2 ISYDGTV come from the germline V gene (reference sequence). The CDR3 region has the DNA TGTGCCTTGCGGGAGGTGCCCTATTATAAGAAACTCTTT. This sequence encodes CALREVPYYKKLF.

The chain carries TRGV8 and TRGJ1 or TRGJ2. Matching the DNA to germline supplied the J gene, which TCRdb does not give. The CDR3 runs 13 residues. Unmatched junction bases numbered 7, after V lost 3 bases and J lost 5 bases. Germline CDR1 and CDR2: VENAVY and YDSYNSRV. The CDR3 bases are TGTGCCACCTGGGATGCACCCCATTATAAGAAACTCTTT. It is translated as CATWDAPHYKKLF.

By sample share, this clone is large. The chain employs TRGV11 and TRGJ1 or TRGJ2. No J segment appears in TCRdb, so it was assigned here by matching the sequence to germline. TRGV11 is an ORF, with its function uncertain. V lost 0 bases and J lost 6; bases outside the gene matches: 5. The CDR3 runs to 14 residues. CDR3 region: CACWIRHVSYKKLF. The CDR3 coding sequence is TGTGCCTGCTGGATTAGGCACGTAAGTTATAAGAAACTCTTT.